This T cell receptor beta chain was captured by sequencing in a study of T cell responses to AZD1222 COVID-19 vaccine. Study results and caveats: Repertoires in all cases were sampled only once the peak T cell response had passed. Variant regions that are unmutated are reportedly the target of nearly half of spike-specific TCRs.

Only in-frame clones appear in the TCRdb table, and some are missing; sequencing was by immunoSEQ multiplex PCR. The sample yields tens of thousands of clones, around 90% seen once. V was trimmed by 8 bases and J by 8 bases, leaving 18 bases between them. Germline CDR1 MNHEY, CDR2 SVGAGI. CDR3 size: 13 residues. On this clone: Its antigen is not known.

This chain connects TRBV6-5 to TRBJ1-2; possibly TRBD1 for D (5 bases). The clonotype was recovered from an adult in good health. Sequencing was performed on peripheral blood, taken on day 0 of AZD1222 vaccination. CDR3 loop: CASRRSGQGGYTF. In DNA, the CDR3 is TGTGCCAGCCGACGCTCAGGGCAGGGAGGCTACACCTTC.